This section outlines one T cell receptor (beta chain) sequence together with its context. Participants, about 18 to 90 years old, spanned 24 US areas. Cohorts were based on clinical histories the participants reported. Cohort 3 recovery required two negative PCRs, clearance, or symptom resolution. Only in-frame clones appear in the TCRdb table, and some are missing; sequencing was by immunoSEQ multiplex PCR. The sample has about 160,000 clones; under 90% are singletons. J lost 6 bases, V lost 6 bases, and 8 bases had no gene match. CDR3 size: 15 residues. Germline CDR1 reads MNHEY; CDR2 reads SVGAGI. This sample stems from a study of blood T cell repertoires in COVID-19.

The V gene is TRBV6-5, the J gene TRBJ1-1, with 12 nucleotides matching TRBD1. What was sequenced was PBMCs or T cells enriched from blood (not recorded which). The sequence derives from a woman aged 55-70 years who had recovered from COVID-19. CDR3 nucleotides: TGTGCCAGCAGCCCCGGGACAGGGGGCCTCGCTGAAGCTTTCTTT. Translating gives CASSPGTGGLAEAFF.